The clone carrying this TCR beta chain was seen a single time. These data originate in a study of shared clonotypes between healthy human individuals. Germline V lookup: CDR1 MDHEN, CDR2 SYDVKM. V shed 9 bases and J 0 bases; nucleotides not matched to a gene: 4. CDR3 length: 13 amino acids. Assay used: immunoSEQ multiplex PCR; TCRdb lists only in-frame clones, some missing. The table includes 800,000 to 1,200,000 clones, around 78% detected once. A CD45RA-negative memory subset and a CD45RA+ naive subset were separated from the CD4+ cells. Source material: memory CD4+ T cells from PBMCs. Subset meaning: CD45RA-negative fraction. The TCR originated in a man aged 18 to 29 in good health. Some clones in this sample may be carry-over from other donors' samples. The V call is TRBV28, the J call TRBJ1-1; TRBD1 matches at 7 bases. As DNA, the CDR3 is TGTGCCAGTAAAAGGGGGCTGAACACTGAAGCTTTCTTT. As protein: CASKRGLNTEAFF.